A selection of T cell receptor beta chains follows, all from one sample in a study of shared T cell receptors in the human thymus. Measured with immunoSEQ multiplex PCR; TCRdb has only the in-frame clones, and not every one. The table lists 700,000 or so clones, 75% to 90% of them singletons, with about 0.011% in the top ten. These data are also associated with another study on human thymus T cells.

The sample was thymocytes. The source is a girl in the first two years of life with a congenital heart defect. The CDR3 runs from the conserved cysteine through the conserved F or W. The D gene is left open where the match is weak. The size entry is marked missing in some rows and otherwise reads once, few, many or a size class.

j_call,v_call,clone_size,d_call,cdr3_length,cdr3_aa,cdr3_nt
TRBJ2-3,TRBV7-2,once,TRBD2,16,CASSFSGVTSTDTQYF,TGTGCCAGCAGCTTTAGCGGGGTTACTAGCACAGATACGCAGTATTTT
TRBJ2-1,TRBV9,-,TRBD2,16,CASSVRWTSGGNEQFF,TGTGCCAGCAGCGTACGATGGACTAGCGGGGGCAATGAGCAGTTCTTC
TRBJ1-1,TRBV27,-,-,15,CASSFGQLENTEAFF,TGTGCCAGCAGTTTTGGGCAACTTGAGAACACTGAAGCTTTCTTT
TRBJ1-2,TRBV15,-,TRBD1,17,CATSREVTGQKNYGYTF,TGTGCCACCAGCAGAGAGGTTACGGGACAGAAAAACTATGGCTACACCTTC
TRBJ1-2,TRBV10-3,-,TRBD1,15,CAIRGQGAPTYGYTF,TGTGCCATCAGGGGACAGGGGGCGCCTACCTATGGCTACACCTTC
TRBJ1-1,TRBV28,-,-,16,CASSLRWGRRGTEAFF,TGTGCCAGCAGCCTAAGGTGGGGTCGCAGGGGCACTGAAGCTTTCTTT
TRBJ1-2,TRBV7-9,once,TRBD1,19,CASSGTQPGQGVAQDGYTF,TGTGCCAGCAGCGGAACCCAACCGGGACAGGGTGTTGCCCAAGATGGCTACACCTTC
TRBJ2-4,TRBV27,-,-,13,CASSSESKNIQYF,TGTGCCAGCAGTAGCGAGTCCAAAAACATTCAGTACTTC
TRBJ1-2,TRBV5-1,-,-,14,CASRGRGGTYGYTF,TGCGCCAGCAGAGGGAGAGGAGGAACTTATGGCTACACCTTC
TRBJ2-1,TRBV6-1,-,TRBD2,18,CASSDPTGRGGLKNEQFF,TGTGCCAGCAGTGACCCTACAGGGCGGGGGGGCCTGAAAAATGAGCAGTTCTTC
TRBJ1-1,TRBV9,-,TRBD1,17,CASSVAEAQGADTEAFF,TGTGCCAGCAGCGTAGCTGAGGCCCAGGGGGCGGACACTGAAGCTTTCTTT
TRBJ1-6,TRBV25-1,-,-,16,CASSEVRGWGDSPLHF,TGTGCCAGCAGTGAAGTCCGGGGGTGGGGGGATTCACCCCTCCACTTT
TRBJ2-3,TRBV7-2,-,TRBD1,16,CASSLFGTGVSDTQYF,TGTGCCAGCAGCTTATTCGGGACAGGGGTTTCAGATACGCAGTATTTT
TRBJ2-7,TRBV5-5,-,-,14,CASSLLGASYEQYF,TGTGCCAGCAGCTTGTTGGGGGCCTCCTACGAGCAGTACTTC
TRBJ1-6,TRBV5-6,few,-,17,CASSLGGWESYNSPLHF,TGTGCCAGCAGCTTGGGTGGGTGGGAGTCCTATAATTCACCCCTCCACTTT
TRBJ1-2,TRBV2,few,TRBD1,17,CASSPGQKHLANYGYTF,TGTGCCAGCAGTCCGGGACAGAAGCACTTAGCTAACTATGGCTACACCTTC
TRBJ2-2,TRBV19,once,-,13,CASSPGGTGELFF,TGTGCCAGTAGTCCAGGGGGGACCGGGGAGCTGTTTTTT
TRBJ2-6,TRBV4-3,-,TRBD1,18,CASSHKDRGTSGANVLTF,TGCGCCAGCAGCCACAAGGACAGGGGGACCTCTGGGGCCAACGTCCTGACTTTC
TRBJ1-6,TRBV7-2,-,TRBD1,17,CASSLVGPGTGGSPLHF,TGCGCCAGCAGCTTAGTGGGACCCGGGACAGGGGGGTCACCCCTCCACTTT
TRBJ2-5,TRBV9,-,TRBD1,15,CASSVVGQEEETQYF,TGTGCCAGCAGCGTTGTTGGACAGGAGGAAGAGACCCAGTACTTC
TRBJ1-1,TRBV27,-,-,13,CASSSTAGHEAFF,TGTGCCAGCAGTTCGACAGCGGGCCATGAAGCTTTCTTT
TRBJ1-3,TRBV12-5,-,TRBD1,19,CASGLVSPHRGRKGNTIYF,TGTGCTAGTGGTTTGGTTTCCCCTCACAGGGGGAGAAAAGGAAACACCATATATTTT
TRBJ2-7,TRBV29-1,-,TRBD1,14,CSVAGTDLTYEQYF,TGCAGCGTCGCCGGGACAGATCTCACCTACGAGCAGTACTTC
TRBJ2-7,TRBV10-3,-,-,13,CAISEVGLYEQYF,TGTGCCATCAGTGAGGTAGGACTCTACGAGCAGTACTTC
TRBJ1-2,TRBV6-6,-,TRBD1,14,CASTLGGSRFGYTF,TGTGCCAGCACCCTAGGGGGCTCAAGGTTTGGCTACACCTTC
TRBJ2-5,TRBV13,-,TRBD1,15,CASSLGTGGIETQYF,TGTGCCAGCAGCCTCGGGACAGGGGGGATCGAGACCCAGTACTTC
TRBJ2-1,TRBV4-3,once,TRBD2,20,CASSKTRTSGGSSSYNEQFF,TGCGCCAGCAGTAAAACAAGGACTAGCGGGGGGTCGAGCTCCTACAATGAGCAGTTCTTC
TRBJ2-1,TRBV7-6,-,TRBD2,17,CASSSRGGNLRGNEQFF,TGTGCCAGCAGCTCCCGGGGGGGGAACCTGAGGGGGAATGAGCAGTTCTTC
TRBJ2-7,TRBV7-6,-,-,13,CASSLSRLDEQYF,TGTGCCAGCAGTTTAAGCCGGCTAGACGAGCAGTACTTC
TRBJ1-1,TRBV6-5,-,-,12,CASGRGIAEAFF,TGTGCCAGCGGAAGGGGAATCGCTGAAGCTTTCTTT
TRBJ1-5,TRBV25-1,-,-,17,CASSESRTSYSNQPQHF,TGTGCCAGCAGTGAATCACGGACAAGTTATAGCAATCAGCCCCAGCATTTT
TRBJ1-2,TRBV4-1,-,-,14,CASSKQDSRYGYTF,TGCGCCAGCAGCAAGCAGGACAGCAGATATGGCTACACCTTC
TRBJ2-7,TRBV27,-,TRBD1,15,CASRVAGTAIYEQYF,TGTGCCAGCAGAGTAGCCGGGACAGCGATATACGAGCAGTACTTC
TRBJ1-5,TRBV28,few,TRBD1,17,CASSSPLRDRSNQPQHF,TGTGCCAGCAGTTCCCCGCTCCGGGACAGAAGCAATCAGCCCCAGCATTTT
TRBJ1-2,TRBV10-3,-,TRBD1,18,CAISEVRDRGSQACGYTF,TGTGCCATCAGTGAGGTCCGGGACAGGGGGAGTCAGGCATGTGGCTACACCTTC
TRBJ2-7,TRBV15,-,TRBD1,15,CATGRTGAVRTEQYF,TGTGCCACCGGCCGCACAGGGGCGGTGAGAACGGAGCAGTACTTC
TRBJ1-2,TRBV28,-,-,15,CASSSRDSGAAGYTF,TGTGCCAGCAGTTCACGGGACTCTGGGGCTGCAGGCTACACCTTC
TRBJ2-7,TRBV6-1,once,TRBD2,23,CASSELRVLSLGLAGGSSYEQYF,TGTGCCAGCAGTGAACTCCGGGTCTTGTCTCTCGGACTAGCGGGCGGAAGCTCCTACGAGCAGTACTTC
TRBJ1-6,TRBV5-5,-,-,16,CASSLGGAGGNSPLHF,TGTGCCAGCAGCTTAGGAGGGGCCGGGGGTAATTCACCCCTCCACTTT
TRBJ1-1,TRBV5-1,once,-,18,CASSPGGGGPKTNTEAFF,TGCGCCAGCAGCCCGGGAGGGGGGGGACCCAAAACGAACACTGAAGCTTTCTTT
TRBJ2-3,TRBV29-1,-,TRBD2,17,CSVDLLTSGGITDTQYF,TGCAGCGTTGACCTTCTCACTAGCGGGGGGATCACAGATACGCAGTATTTT
TRBJ2-5,TRBV5-1,-,TRBD1,20,CASSLGSWGQGSISEETQYF,TGCGCCAGCAGCTTGGGGAGTTGGGGACAGGGGTCAATTTCGGAGGAGACCCAGTACTTC
TRBJ2-4,TRBV19,-,-,14,CASRKTVAKNIQYF,TGTGCCAGTAGGAAGACAGTAGCCAAAAACATTCAGTACTTC
TRBJ1-4,TRBV2,-,-,14,CASSEPATNEKLFF,TGTGCCAGCAGCGAGCCTGCAACTAATGAAAAACTGTTTTTT
TRBJ2-3,TRBV11-2,-,TRBD2,18,CASSLVIAGAPRTDTQYF,TGTGCCAGCAGCTTAGTGATAGCGGGGGCGCCCCGGACAGATACGCAGTATTTT
TRBJ2-1,TRBV4-3,-,-,15,CASSPLLKQGSEQFF,TGCGCCAGCAGCCCCCTCCTTAAACAGGGTAGTGAGCAGTTCTTC
TRBJ2-7,TRBV28,-,-,18,CASSFPEPGGPRPFEQYF,TGTGCCAGCAGTTTCCCCGAACCCGGCGGGCCCCGACCATTCGAGCAGTACTTC
TRBJ1-6,TRBV7-9,-,TRBD1,17,CASSFSGVGQGHSPLHF,TGTGCCAGCAGCTTCAGTGGAGTGGGACAGGGGCATTCACCCCTCCACTTT
TRBJ2-5,TRBV4-1,-,-,16,CASSQDSRAGWETQYF,TGCGCCAGCAGCCAAGATTCTAGGGCAGGGTGGGAGACCCAGTACTTC
TRBJ1-2,TRBV7-9,-,-,15,CASSLRDSIPYGYTF,TGTGCCAGCAGCTTACGCGACAGCATACCCTATGGCTACACCTTC
TRBJ2-7,TRBV2,-,TRBD1,16,CASSSSPGQGIHEQYF,TGTGCCAGCAGTTCCTCCCCGGGACAGGGGATCCACGAGCAGTACTTC
TRBJ2-2,TRBV28,few,-,15,CASSLGDFSTGELFF,TGTGCCAGCAGTCTGGGGGACTTTTCCACCGGGGAGCTGTTTTTT
TRBJ2-7,TRBV2,-,-,22,CASSERGTPFWGGIQMKYEQYF,TGTGCCAGCAGTGAACGGGGGACACCCTTTTGGGGAGGGATTCAAATGAAATACGAGCAGTACTTC
TRBJ1-1,TRBV25-1,few,TRBD1,16,CASSGRYGTGDTEAFF,TGTGCCAGCAGTGGGCGGTACGGGACAGGGGACACTGAAGCTTTCTTT
TRBJ1-2,TRBV6-5,-,-,15,CASSNLNAGWGGYTF,TGTGCCAGCAGTAATTTAAATGCAGGGTGGGGGGGATACACCTTC
TRBJ1-5,TRBV2,-,TRBD1,14,CASSRDSASQPQHF,TGTGCCAGCAGTCGGGACAGTGCGAGTCAGCCCCAGCATTTT
TRBJ1-2,TRBV5-4,-,-,17,CASSLIEPGQNNYGYTF,TGTGCCAGCAGCCTGATTGAACCTGGACAGAATAACTATGGCTACACCTTC
TRBJ2-6,TRBV15,-,TRBD1,21,CATSRVLPWTGSMAGANVLTF,TGTGCCACCAGCAGGGTACTACCTTGGACAGGGAGCATGGCTGGGGCCAACGTCCTGACTTTC
TRBJ1-1,TRBV5-5,-,-,15,CASSLTLYLNTEAFF,TGTGCCAGCAGCTTAACACTATACCTGAACACTGAAGCTTTCTTT
TRBJ1-2,TRBV7-9,-,TRBD1,19,CASSSAQEGGYRGNYGYTF,TGTGCCAGCAGCTCTGCCCAAGAAGGGGGCTATAGGGGTAACTATGGCTACACCTTC